This record concerns one T cell receptor beta chain sequence. What it binds is not known. Assay: immunoSEQ multiplex PCR; the TCRdb copy retains only in-frame clones and omits some. The table lists roughly 30,000 clones, roughly four fifths of them singletons. CDR3 length: 15 amino acids. Germline CDR1 SNHLY, CDR2 FYNNEI. V shed 6 bases and J shed 5 bases, with 19 bases lying between them. This record comes from a study of pediatric ulcerative colitis. General study findings and limits: Blood samples from a couple of patients yielded substantially fewer templates and were excluded from blood-rectal overlap analysis.

Blood was drawn at the time of colonoscopy. Sequencing used blood. The clonotype originates from a boy aged 5-17 years with severe ulcerative colitis. This chain joins TRBV2 and TRBJ1-1; a weak D match, TRBD1 (5 bases). The CDR3 DNA follows: TGTGCCAGCAGATCAGGAAGCTCCGGGGGAACTGAAGCTTTCTTT. Its protein is CASRSGSSGGTEAFF.